This T cell receptor (beta chain) emerged from a study of T cell responses to AZD1222 COVID-19 vaccine. About this clone itself: What it binds is not known.

Study results and limitations: Most donors were white British and more were female, and clonal diversity was possibly underestimated.

V lost 5 bases to trimming and J lost 1 base, with 8 bases between them. This CDR3 contains 13 residues. CDR1 is LNHDA, CDR2 SQIVND, per germline (reference sequence). Profiling relied on immunoSEQ multiplex PCR, and the TCRdb table lists in-frame clones only, not all of them. Of roughly 140,000 clones listed, around 94% were seen once; the top ten hold 9% to 15%. Sequencing was performed on peripheral blood, taken after recovery from COVID-19. The rearrangement joins TRBV19 to TRBJ2-5, with D possibly being TRBD2 (6 bases). The receptor comes from an adult who had recovered from COVID-19. The CDR3 here is CASSEEGQETQYF. In DNA form, the CDR3 reads TGTGCCAGTAGTGAGGAGGGCCAAGAGACCCAGTACTTC.